The 5 T cell receptor beta chains listed next were all sequenced from one sample in a study of blood T cell repertoires in COVID-19. Generated by immunoSEQ multiplex PCR, the TCRdb table keeps only in-frame clones and is missing some. The table lists about 490,000 clones, approximately 85% of them singletons. The sequenced sample consisted of peripheral blood. These TCRs come from a human donor in a cohort sampled during active COVID-19.

The V gene is TRBV27, the J gene TRBJ2-2; D may be TRBD2 (7 bases). CDR3 length: 15 amino acids. Germline loops: CDR1 MNHEY, CDR2 SMNVEV (reference sequence). V lost 7 bases and J 4 bases, leaving 16 bases between the germline ends. The CDR3 loop reads CASTRNREGTGELFF. CDR3 nucleotide sequence: TGTGCCAGCACTCGAAACAGGGAGGGCACCGGGGAGCTGTTTTTT.

The rearrangement links TRBV2 to TRBJ2-3, with TRBD2 as a possible D gene (5 bases). Trimming removed 1 base from V and 0 bases from J, with 11 bases in between. The CDR3 has 16 amino acids. The V gene's germline CDR1 is SNHLY and CDR2 FYNNEI. This CDR3 is CASSEVQRTSTDTQYF. In DNA form, the CDR3 reads TGTGCCAGCAGTGAAGTACAGCGGACTAGCACAGATACGCAGTATTTT.

The V gene is TRBV7-8, the J gene TRBJ1-6; D gene uncertain. From germline, CDR1 is SGHVS and CDR2 FQNEAQ. Between the trimmed V and J ends, which lost 1 base and 4 bases, there was a span of 8 bases. CDR3 length equals 15 residues. The CDR3 nucleotides read TGTGCCAGCAGCTTAGGGGGAGAATATAATTCACCCCTCCACTTT. Protein sequence: CASSLGGEYNSPLHF.

This chain uses TRBV29-1 with TRBJ2-2; 12 bases align to TRBD1. V gave up 7 bases and J gave up 7 bases; unmatched junction bases: 4. The CDR3 consists of 13 residues. Germline V gene lookup returns CDR1 SQVTM and CDR2 ANQGSEA. The DNA for the CDR3 is TGCAGCGCCCGGGACAGGGGGCGCGGGGAGCTGTTTTTT. Its protein is CSARDRGRGELFF.

V and J are TRBV29-1 and TRBJ2-3; 12 positions agree with TRBD2. This CDR3 contains 17 residues. V lost 8 bases to trimming and J lost 0 bases; unmatched junction nucleotides: 12. Germline CDR1 SQVTM, CDR2 ANQGSEA. In DNA, the CDR3 is TGCAGCACCTCGGGGACTAGCGGGTTCTCTAGCACAGATACGCAGTATTTT. Amino acid sequence: CSTSGTSGFSSTDTQYF.